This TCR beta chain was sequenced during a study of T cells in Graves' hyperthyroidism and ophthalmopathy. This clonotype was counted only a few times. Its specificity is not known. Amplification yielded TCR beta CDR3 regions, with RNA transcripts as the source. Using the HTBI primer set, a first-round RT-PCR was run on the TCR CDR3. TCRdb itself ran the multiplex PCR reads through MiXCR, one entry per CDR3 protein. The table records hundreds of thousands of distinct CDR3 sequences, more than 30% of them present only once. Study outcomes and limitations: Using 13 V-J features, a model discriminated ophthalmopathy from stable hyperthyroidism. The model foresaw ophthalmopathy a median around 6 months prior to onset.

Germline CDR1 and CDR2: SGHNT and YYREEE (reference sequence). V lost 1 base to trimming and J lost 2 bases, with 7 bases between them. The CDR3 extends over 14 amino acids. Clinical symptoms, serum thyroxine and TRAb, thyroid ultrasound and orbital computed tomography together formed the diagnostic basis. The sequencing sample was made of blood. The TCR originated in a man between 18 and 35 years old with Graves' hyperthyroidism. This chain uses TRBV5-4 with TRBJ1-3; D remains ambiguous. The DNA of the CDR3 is TGTGCCAGCAGCTTGCTGGAGCCTGGAAACACCATATATTTT. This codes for CASSLLEPGNTIYF.